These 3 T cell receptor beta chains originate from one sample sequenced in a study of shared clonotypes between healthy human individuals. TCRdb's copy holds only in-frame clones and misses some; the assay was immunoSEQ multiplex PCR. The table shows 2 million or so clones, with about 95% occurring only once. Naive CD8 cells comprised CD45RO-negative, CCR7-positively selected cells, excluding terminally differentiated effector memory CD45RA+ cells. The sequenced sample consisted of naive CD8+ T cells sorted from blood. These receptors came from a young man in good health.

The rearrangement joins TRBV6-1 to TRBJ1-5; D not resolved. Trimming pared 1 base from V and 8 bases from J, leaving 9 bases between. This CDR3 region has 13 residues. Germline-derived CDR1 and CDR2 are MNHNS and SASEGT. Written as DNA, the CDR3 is TGTGCCAGCAGTGAAGACCAGCGAGAGCCCCAGCATTTT. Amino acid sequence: CASSEDQREPQHF.

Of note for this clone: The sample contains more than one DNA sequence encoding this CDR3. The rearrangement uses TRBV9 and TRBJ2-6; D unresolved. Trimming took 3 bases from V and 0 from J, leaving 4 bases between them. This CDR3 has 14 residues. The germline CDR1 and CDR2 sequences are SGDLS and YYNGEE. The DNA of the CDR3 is TGTGCCAGCAGCGCCTCCTCTGGGGCCAACGTCCTGACTTTC. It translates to CASSASSGANVLTF.

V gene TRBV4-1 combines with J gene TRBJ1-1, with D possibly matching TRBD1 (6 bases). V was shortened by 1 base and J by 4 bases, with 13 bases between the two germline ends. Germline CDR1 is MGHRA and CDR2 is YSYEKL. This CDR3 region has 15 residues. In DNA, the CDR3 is TGCGCCAGCAGCCAAGGTATGGGGGCCGCCACTGAAGCTTTCTTT. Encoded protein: CASSQGMGAATEAFF.